These 16 T cell receptor beta chains were sequenced from one sample in a study of blood T cell repertoires in COVID-19. Only in-frame clones appear in the TCRdb table, and some are missing; sequencing was by immunoSEQ multiplex PCR. This sample carries around 140,000 clones, approximately 87% of them seen once, and the ten largest clones take about 37%. Sequencing used peripheral blood. These receptors originate from a man aged 45 to 65 who had recovered from COVID-19.

This clone appeared once. The rearrangement links TRBV2 to TRBJ2-7; D uncertain. Per germline, CDR1 SNHLY and CDR2 FYNNEI. The CDR3 length is 11 residues. Trimming shortened V by 4 bases and J by 2 bases, and 3 bases separated the two germline ends. In nucleotides, the CDR3 is TGTGCCAGCAGTGTAGCCTACGAGCAGTACTTC. Translation: CASSVAYEQYF.

This clone has just a few counts. This chain links TRBV30 with TRBJ1-1; a weak D match, TRBD1 (6 bases). Germline V gene data show CDR1 as GTSNPN and CDR2 as SVGIG (reference sequence). This CDR3 is built from 14 residues. V was shortened by 3 bases and J by 0 bases, with 11 bases between the two germline ends. The CDR3 sequence: CAWSETGLNTEAFF. As DNA, the CDR3 is TGTGCCTGGAGCGAAACAGGGTTGAACACTGAAGCTTTCTTT.

The rearrangement links TRBV4-1 to TRBJ2-5; possibly TRBD1 for D (6 bases). The ends were cut back, 1 base at V and 3 bases at J, with 12 bases in the middle. The CDR3 is 15 amino acids. The germline V gene has CDR1 MGHRA and CDR2 YSYEKL. The CDR3 spells CASSQAPGDKETQYF. The DNA for the CDR3 is TGCGCCAGCAGCCAAGCTCCCGGGGACAAAGAGACCCAGTACTTC.

This chain uses TRBV7-2 with TRBJ2-1; 13 bases align to TRBD2. Trimming at V came to 4 bases and at J to 5 bases, leaving 2 bases not matched to a gene. Germline V gene data show CDR1 as SGHTA and CDR2 as FQGNSA. This CDR3 is built from 15 residues. CDR3 region: CASSYTSGGDNEQFF. The CDR3 region has the DNA TGTGCCAGCAGCTACACTAGCGGGGGGGACAATGAGCAGTTCTTC.

DNA of the CDR3: TGTGCCAGCAGTTACGGCGGGACAGGGGGATCCGGGGAGCTGTTTTTT. Translated, it gives CASSYGGTGGSGELFF. The rearrangement links TRBV6-5 to TRBJ2-2; 11 bases match TRBD1. Germline assignment: CDR1 MNHEY and CDR2 SVGAGI. CDR3 length equals 16 residues. The V segment lost 2 bases and the J segment 6 bases; nucleotides outside the gene matches: 5.

The V and J genes are TRBV24-1 and TRBJ1-1; D might be TRBD1 (6 bases). V gave up 3 bases and J gave up 8 bases, with 9 bases separating them. Germline assignment: CDR1 KGHDR and CDR2 SFDVKD. This CDR3 is built from 12 residues. CDR3 region: CATSDDTGEAFF. The CDR3 region has the DNA TGTGCCACCAGTGATGATACAGGGGAAGCTTTCTTT.

The CDR3 sequence: CASSYSSGRTNEKLFF. The CDR3 DNA reads TGTGCCAGCAGTTACTCCTCAGGGCGGACTAATGAAAAACTGTTTTTT. The chain has TRBV6-5 and TRBJ1-4, with a weak D call TRBD1 (5 bases). The V end lost 0 bases, the J end lost 2 bases, and 10 bases lay between the germline ends. This CDR3 contains 16 residues. The V gene's germline CDR1 is MNHEY and CDR2 SVGAGI.

This clone has just one count. This sequence joins TRBV5-6 and TRBJ1-6; 11 nucleotides align to TRBD1. The CDR3 runs to 18 residues. The germline V gene has CDR1 SGHDT and CDR2 YYEEEE. The junction had 5 bases not matched to a gene; V was cut back by 1 base and J by 2 bases. The CDR3 protein is CASSLWDRGSTYNSPLHF. CDR3 sequence (DNA): TGTGCCAGCAGCTTGTGGGACAGGGGGAGTACCTATAATTCACCCCTCCACTTT.

The chain links TRBV15 to TRBJ2-7; D ambiguous. V lost 1 base and J 3 bases, leaving 10 bases between the germline ends. The CDR3 consists of 14 residues. The germline CDR1 and CDR2 sequences are LNHNV and YYDKDF (reference sequence). In nucleotides, the CDR3 is TGTGCCACCAGCAGAGTTGCTGAGAACTACGAGCAGTACTTC. Encoded protein: CATSRVAENYEQYF.

This chain links TRBV3-1 (or the pseudogene TRBV3-2) with TRBJ1-2; 10 bases are a match to TRBD1. The CDR3 covers 15 residues. Germline assignment: CDR1 LGHDT and CDR2 YNNKEL (reference sequence). The V and J ends lost 3 bases and 5 bases, in that order; junction bases with no gene match: 6. CDR3 in amino acids: CASSHSRDRGYGYTF. The CDR3 DNA is TGTGCCAGCAGCCATAGCCGGGACAGGGGATATGGCTACACCTTC.

The chain has TRBV5-1 and TRBJ2-2; tentative D call: TRBD2 (5 bases). CDR3 length: 15 amino acids. Germline V lookup: CDR1 SGHRS, CDR2 YFSETQ. With 0 bases removed from V and 7 bases from J, the gap between germline ends came to 13 bases. The CDR3 here is CASSLGRGENGELFF. DNA of the CDR3: TGCGCCAGCAGCTTGGGACGGGGTGAAAACGGGGAGCTGTTTTTT.

The CDR3 loop is CASSLRDRGHLGTEAFF. In DNA form, the CDR3 reads TGTGCCAGCAGTCTCCGGGACAGGGGGCATCTGGGCACTGAAGCTTTCTTT. J is TRBJ1-1 and V is TRBV11-3, with 12 bases matching TRBD1. In germline, CDR1 is SGHNT, CDR2 YENEEA. J lost 4 bases, V lost 6 bases, and 12 bases had no gene match. This CDR3 has 17 residues.

This clone occurred once. CDR3 in amino acids: CASTEGRSYNEQFF. CDR3 nucleotides: TGTGCCAGCACCGAGGGGAGGAGCTACAATGAGCAGTTCTTC. The rearrangement links TRBV7-2 to TRBJ2-1, with D tentatively TRBD2 (6 bases). The CDR3 length is 14 residues. Germline V gives CDR1 SGHTA, CDR2 FQGNSA. The germline V and J ends were trimmed by 7 bases and 3 bases, with 13 bases remaining between them.

V is TRBV13 and J is TRBJ2-7; unclear D gene. The CDR3 is made up of 14 amino acids. CDR1 is PRHDT, CDR2 FYEKMQ, per germline (reference sequence). Trimming took 1 base from V and 0 from J, leaving 7 bases between them. In DNA, the CDR3 is TGTGCCAGCAGCTTAGCAGCGATCTCCTACGAGCAGTACTTC. Protein sequence: CASSLAAISYEQYF.

The chain combines TRBV5-1 with TRBJ2-3; D gene ambiguous. Trimming took 1 base from V and 6 from J, leaving 12 bases between them. The CDR3 spans 14 residues. Germline loops: CDR1 SGHRS, CDR2 YFSETQ. The CDR3 DNA reads as TGCGCCAGCAGCTTGTCAGGCCTCATGGATACGCAGTATTTT. Translating gives CASSLSGLMDTQYF. Combining the CDR3 with reference TRBV5-1 and TRBJ2-3 gives the whole variable domain KAGVTQTPRYLIKTRGQQVTLSCSPISGHRSVSWYQQTPGQGLQFLFEYFSETQRNKGNFPGRFSGRQFSNSRSEMNVSTLELGDSALYLCASSLSGLMDTQYFGPGTRLTVL.

The chain couples TRBV6-1 to TRBJ1-4; possibly TRBD1 for D (6 bases). This CDR3 contains 16 residues. V dropped 2 bases and J dropped 2 bases, with 12 bases sitting between them. From germline, CDR1 is MNHNS and CDR2 SASEGT. CDR3 coding DNA: TGTGCCAGCAGTGAATGGTACAGGGCTACTAATGAAAAACTGTTTTTT. Translating it yields CASSEWYRATNEKLFF.